This section outlines one T cell receptor (beta chain) sequence together with its context. This clone's antigen is unknown. One base away there is no much larger clone; base qualities are not given. The source of the sample is a study of blood T cells in healthy people across ages (dated by TCRdb to about 2015). For the wider study: Template switching captured roughly one uniquely barcoded TCR beta cDNA molecule per two T cells in model experiments. To track age-related changes in TCR beta repertoire diversity, the study relied on deep sequencing normalized with unique cDNA molecular identifiers. The donors were split into four age groups: young (average around 16 years), middle-aged (over 35), aged (over 55) and long-lived (roughly 86). To avoid experimental bias, donors of different ages were randomly spread across the sequencing lanes. For two donors (one aged 18 to 30 and one aged 80 or older), the study analyzed two additional independent replicas of 1 million unique cDNA reads from the same blood draw. General conclusions and limits of the study: The CMV infection status of donors was not known, potentially confounding age-related changes in expanded clonotypes. Observed TCR beta diversity correlated strongly with the percentage of naive T cells measured by flow cytometry. The long-lived group showed more naive CD4+ T cells, fewer expanded clones and increased TCR diversity than the aged group, suggesting age selection. As age increased, observed TCR beta diversity per million T cells dropped in a roughly linear way, and a significant reduction was already evident by age approximately 40. Bulk unsorted PBMC profiling prevented conclusive comparison of naive and antigen-experienced compartments. Estimates of total diversity from one million sequenced T cells were regarded as lower bounds and underestimates.

The library was generated by 5' RACE. Sequenced using an Illumina HiSeq 2500. The second PCR ran for roughly 7 to 12 cycles and used a J-beta primer mix along with a sample-barcoded 5' primer. A template-switch 5' adaptor carrying 12 random nucleotides introduced a unique molecular identifier onto each TCR beta cDNA molecule. Each sample yielded at least 2.5 million CDR3-containing paired-end reads. First-strand cDNA was synthesized from all RNA with the Mint cDNA synthesis kit, primed by a TRBC-specific oligonucleotide. All cDNA was treated with uracil-DNA glycosylase and then went through a first 18-cycle PCR with the universal primers M1SS and BC2_uni_R. Concerning the study's data processing: Each sample was normalized by randomly selecting 1 million high-quality reads, each carrying a distinct molecular identifier. Reads with shared molecular identifiers were discarded instead of being binned into consensus sequences. CDR3 identification, clonotype clustering and error correction used MiTCR with a Q25 quality threshold and the strictest error-elimination algorithm. A nonparametric unseen species model with Euler transformation was used to estimate lower-bound total TCR beta diversity. Starting from the raw public reads, TCRdb applied fastp trimming at Q25, assembled clones with MiXCR and retained in-frame beta chains. When rows share a CDR3 protein, they turn into one entry using the most common DNA and genes. TCRdb's processing, not the authors' own work, is the source of the V and J calls. The sample has roughly 1,800,000 distinct CDR3 sequences on record, around half of them singletons. Approximately 2.1% of the sample rests with the top ten.

CDR1 and CDR2, per the germline V gene (reference sequence), are LNHNV and YYDKDF. V is cut by 0 bases and J by 8 bases, and the space between the germline ends is 11 bases. The CDR3, from cysteine to phenylalanine, totals 14 residues. Only the CDR3 portion is preserved as DNA: 42 bases, with reading frame beginning at the first base. Systemically healthy Caucasian individuals from Russia, 35 to 40 in total and aged about 6 to 95 years, were included as donors. Each donor gave around 9.9 milliliters of peripheral blood, collected into EDTA-treated Vacutainer tubes. Ficoll-Paque density-gradient centrifugation was used to isolate PBMCs, with at least 7 million per sample. Trizol reagent was used to extract total RNA from PBMCs, with at least 5 micrograms per sample. For every donor, an aliquot of PBMCs went through flow cytometry to measure the percentages of naive CD45RAhigh/CD27high T cells.

The sample was blood. The sequence joins TRBV15 to TRBJ2-1; the D gene is possibly TRBD2, with 5 bases matching. This sequence originates from a middle-aged woman in good health. The DNA reads TGTGCCACCAGCAGAGAGGGAGTGGGCTATGAGCAGTTCTTC. The resulting protein is CATSREGVGYEQFF.